The 29 T cell receptor beta chains below come from one sample, sequenced in a study of cytomegalovirus exposure and HLA in healthy donors. A multiplex PCR was run with 60 Vbeta primers and 13 Jbeta primers. Assay: immunoSEQ multiplex PCR; the TCRdb copy retains only in-frame clones and omits some. The sample gives 80,000 or so clones, around 78% of which show up once; less than 4.5% is in the top ten. Sequenced: PBMCs. The receptors shown here come from a man aged 35 to 55 in good health and CMV-seronegative.

The chain has TRBV5-6 and TRBJ2-1, with D maybe TRBD1 (6 bases). Looked up from germline, CDR1 is SGHDT and CDR2 is YYEEEE. The CDR3 has 15 residues. V shed 5 bases and J shed 4 bases, with 16 bases lying between them. The CDR3 region has the DNA TGTGCCAGCAGTTACCGGGACACCCCATACAATGAGCAGTTCTTC. Translating gives CASSYRDTPYNEQFF.

The J gene is TRBJ2-7, the V gene TRBV9, with 9 bases identical to TRBD2. V lost 3 bases and J lost 5; bases outside the gene matches: 15. This CDR3 region has 17 residues. Germline lookup yields CDR1 SGDLS and CDR2 YYNGEE. The CDR3 loop reads CASSASPSGDLSHEQYF. The CDR3 nucleotides read TGTGCCAGCAGCGCCAGCCCTAGCGGGGACCTTTCCCACGAGCAGTACTTC.

The chain links TRBV18 to TRBJ1-1; TRBD1 might be the D (5 bases). CDR3 length: 14 residues. V gave up 3 bases and J gave up 0 bases, with 8 bases separating them. The germline gives CDR1 KGHSH, CDR2 LQKENI. CDR3 bases: TGTGCCAGCTCACCGGCAGGGATGAACACTGAAGCTTTCTTT. Its protein is CASSPAGMNTEAFF.

As regards this clone: One junction end disagrees with the germline gene, perhaps due to a read error. J is TRBJ1-1 and V is TRBV30; D is uncertain. Germline V gives CDR1 GTSNPN, CDR2 SVGIG (reference sequence). This CDR3 is 14 amino acids long. The CDR3 sequence is CAWSVLVGITETFF. The CDR3 nucleotides are TGTGCCTGGAGTGTACTAGTCGGCATCACTGAAACTTTCTTT.

The V gene is TRBV30, the J gene TRBJ1-2; no definite D call. The V and J ends lost 0 bases and 4 bases respectively, with 12 bases between them. The length of the CDR3 is 14 residues. Per germline, CDR1 GTSNPN and CDR2 SVGIG (reference sequence). This CDR3 reads CAWSVRGRAYGYTF. CDR3 nucleotides: TGTGCCTGGAGTGTACGCGGCAGAGCCTATGGCTACACCTTC.

The rearrangement links TRBV7-2 to TRBJ1-1, with D hard to call. Germline-derived CDR1 and CDR2 are SGHTA and FQGNSA. The ends were cut back, 0 bases at V and 1 base at J, with 6 bases in the middle. CDR3 length: 14 residues. CDR3 loop: CASSLAGWNTEAFF. The CDR3 nucleotides are TGTGCCAGCAGCTTAGCTGGCTGGAACACTGAAGCTTTCTTT. Filled out from reference TRBV7-2 and TRBJ1-1, the complete variable domain reads GAGVSQSPSNKVTEKGKDVELRCDPISGHTALYWYRQSLGQGLEFLIYFQGNSAPDKSGLPSDRFSAERTGGSVSTLTIQRTQQEDSAVYLCASSLAGWNTEAFFGQGTRLTVV.

The rearrangement uses TRBV30 and TRBJ1-5; no clear D. The CDR3 is 13 amino acids. The V and J ends lost 2 bases and 5 bases respectively, with 10 bases between them. CDR1 is GTSNPN and CDR2 is SVGIG in the germline V gene (reference sequence). CDR3 coding DNA: TGTGCCTGGAGTACCGGGAATGATCAGCCCCAGCATTTT. As protein: CAWSTGNDQPQHF.

The CDR3 region is CASSQDGRGHYGYTF. In DNA form, the CDR3 reads TGTGCCAGCAGCCAAGATGGCAGGGGGCACTATGGCTACACCTTC. The gene calls are TRBV14 and TRBJ1-2; 8 positions agree with TRBD1. The CDR3 contains 15 residues. The V segment lost 0 bases and the J segment 3 bases; nucleotides outside the gene matches: 3. In germline, CDR1 is SGHDN, CDR2 FVKESK. The full variable domain, rest sourced from reference TRBV14 and TRBJ1-2, is EAGVTQFPSHSVIEKGQTVTLRCDPISGHDNLYWYRRVMGKEIKFLLHFVKESKQDESGMPNNRFLAERTGGTYSTLKVQPAELEDSGVYFCASSQDGRGHYGYTFGSGTRLTVV.

The chain links TRBV11-1 to TRBJ2-2; D gene unclear. Trimming took 5 bases from V and 4 from J, leaving 8 bases between them. There are 13 residues in the CDR3. Germline-derived CDR1 and CDR2 are SGHAT and FQDESV (reference sequence). Here the CDR3 DNA reads TGTGCCAGCAGCGCTTACAGCACCGGGGAGCTGTTTTTT. This sequence encodes CASSAYSTGELFF.

V and J are TRBV18 and TRBJ2-3; possibly TRBD2 for D (6 bases). The CDR3 runs to 15 residues. Deletions cut 1 base from V and 0 bases from J, with 8 bases between. Per the germline V gene, CDR1 is KGHSH and CDR2 is LQKENI. CDR3 region: CASSPLAASTDTQYF. The CDR3 DNA follows: TGTGCCAGCTCACCACTAGCGGCTAGCACAGATACGCAGTATTTT.

This clone was seen just once. V and J are TRBV7-2 and TRBJ1-1; maybe TRBD1 (5 bases). Trimming left V 6 bases short and J 7 bases short, with 9 bases between. CDR3 length equals 11 residues. Germline CDR1 and CDR2: SGHTA and FQGNSA. The CDR3 region is CASRMDIEAFF. The CDR3 nucleotides are TGTGCCAGCAGGATGGACATTGAAGCTTTCTTT. Full variable domain (missing parts from reference TRBV7-2 and TRBJ1-1): GAGVSQSPSNKVTEKGKDVELRCDPISGHTALYWYRQSLGQGLEFLIYFQGNSAPDKSGLPSDRFSAERTGGSVSTLTIQRTQQEDSAVYLCASRMDIEAFFGQGTRLTVV.

The V call is TRBV5-6, the J call TRBJ1-2, with D uncertain. Looked up from germline, CDR1 is SGHDT and CDR2 is YYEEEE. This CDR3 is 14 amino acids long. Between the trimmed V and J ends, which lost 4 bases and 7 bases, there was a span of 17 bases. The CDR3 spells CASSLSERRGGYTF. In DNA, the CDR3 is TGTGCCAGCAGCCTTTCAGAGCGGCGGGGTGGCTACACCTTC.

The V call is TRBV7-6, the J call TRBJ1-5, with D possibly TRBD1 on 6 matching bases. Trimming took off 0 bases at V and 4 bases at J, with 10 bases between the two ends. Germline V CDR1 and CDR2: SGHVS, FNYEAQ. This CDR3 contains 15 residues. The CDR3 nucleotides are TGTGCCAGCAGCTTAGCACCCGGGACAAATCAGCCCCAGCATTTT. Its translation: CASSLAPGTNQPQHF.

The chain couples TRBV28 to TRBJ2-5, with 8 positions matching TRBD2. Trimming cost V 4 bases and J 5 bases; bases outside gene matches: 6. CDR1 is MDHEN and CDR2 is SYDVKM in the germline V gene. CDR3 length: 14 residues. CDR3: CASSSGTRAETQYF. The CDR3 bases are TGTGCCAGCAGTTCTGGGACTAGGGCTGAGACCCAGTACTTC.

This clone was seen once. The J gene is TRBJ2-3, the V gene TRBV15; 8 bases line up with TRBD2. The CDR3 contains 16 residues. J was trimmed by 0 bases and V by 4 bases; bases with no gene match: 6. CDR1 is LNHNV, CDR2 YYDKDF, per germline (reference sequence). The DNA for the CDR3 is TGTGCCACCAGCAAGGGACTAGAAAGGAGCACAGATACGCAGTATTTT. Translating gives CATSKGLERSTDTQYF.

The chain uses TRBV27 and TRBJ1-5, with TRBD1 matching 7 bases. Germline V CDR1 and CDR2: MNHEY, SMNVEV (reference sequence). J gave up 5 bases and V 4 bases, and 8 bases lay outside the gene matches. The CDR3 contains 15 residues. Here the CDR3 reads CASSSTGAPDQPQHF. The CDR3 DNA is TGTGCCAGCAGTTCAACAGGGGCTCCCGATCAGCCCCAGCATTTT.

The genes are TRBV14 and TRBJ2-5; unclear D gene. Trimming cost V 1 base and J 7 bases, with 7 bases left between them. Per the germline V gene, CDR1 is SGHDN and CDR2 is FVKESK. This CDR3 has 12 residues. The CDR3 spells CASSQAPGTQYF. The CDR3 region has the DNA TGTGCCAGCAGCCAAGCCCCCGGGACCCAGTACTTC.

The chain combines TRBV27 with TRBJ1-2, with D possibly matching TRBD1 (5 bases). Germline lookup yields CDR1 MNHEY and CDR2 SMNVEV (reference sequence). Between the trimmed V and J ends, which lost 3 bases and 3 bases, there was a span of 11 bases. The CDR3 loop spans 14 amino acids. CDR3 nucleotide sequence: TGTGCCAGCAGTTTCTCCGGGACTCACTATGGCTACACCTTC. Translation gives CASSFSGTHYGYTF.

The chain has TRBV4-3 and TRBJ2-1; D call uncertain. This CDR3 region has 15 residues. Trimming shortened V by 1 base and J by 0 bases, and 7 bases separated the two germline ends. CDR1 is LGHNA and CDR2 is YSLEER in the germline V gene. The CDR3 coding sequence is TGCGCCAGCAGCCAAGTTCTAGGCTCCTACAATGAGCAGTTCTTC. It specifies CASSQVLGSYNEQFF.

V is TRBV5-1 and J is TRBJ2-3; D remains unclear. The germline V and J ends were trimmed by 2 bases and 2 bases, with 9 bases remaining between them. The germline CDR1 and CDR2 sequences are SGHRS and YFSETQ. The CDR3 spans 14 residues. CDR3 DNA: TGCGCCAGCAGCTTAGTCGACACCACAGATACGCAGTATTTT. Its translation is CASSLVDTTDTQYF.

The J gene is TRBJ1-3, the V gene TRBV28, with 7 bases fitting TRBD1. The CDR3 contains 17 residues. Germline values: CDR1 MDHEN, CDR2 SYDVKM. With 5 bases clipped from V and 0 bases from J, the junction kept 10 bases outside the gene matches. Written as DNA, the CDR3 is TGTGCCAGCAGTCCTCCCGGGACAGCGAGCTCTGGAAACACCATATATTTT. Protein product: CASSPPGTASSGNTIYF. The whole variable domain, remainder taken from reference TRBV28 and TRBJ1-3, is DVKVTQSSRYLVKRTGEKVFLECVQDMDHENMFWYRQDPGLGLRLIYFSYDVKMKEKGDIPEGYSVSREKKERFSLILESASTNQTSMYLCASSPPGTASSGNTIYFGEGSWLTVV.

J is TRBJ2-3 and V is TRBV4-2; D not certain. V lost 3 bases to trimming and J lost 4 bases, with 5 bases between them. Germline V gene lookup returns CDR1 LGHNA and CDR2 YNFKEQ. This CDR3 spans 12 amino acids. CDR3 residues: CASSHSPDTQYF. CDR3 in DNA: TGTGCCAGCAGCCATTCTCCAGATACGCAGTATTTT.

As DNA, the CDR3 is TGCGCCAGCAGCCGGGGACTAGCGGGACCCACTAGCACAGATACGCAGTATTTT. Protein sequence: CASSRGLAGPTSTDTQYF. The chain couples TRBV5-1 to TRBJ2-3; 13 bases line up with TRBD2. CDR1 and CDR2 from the germline V gene are SGHRS and YFSETQ. V lost 4 bases to trimming and J lost 0 bases; unmatched junction nucleotides: 8. There are 18 residues in the CDR3.

This chain connects TRBV18 to TRBJ2-2, with a possible D match to TRBD1 (6 bases). V was shortened by 6 bases and J by 2 bases, with 10 bases between the two germline ends. The CDR3 loop spans 14 amino acids. Germline V gives CDR1 KGHSH, CDR2 LQKENI. CDR3 DNA: TGTGCCAGCTCCCTGGACAGAAACACCGGGGAGCTGTTTTTT. It codes for CASSLDRNTGELFF.

At least ten counts were recorded for this clone. V usage is TRBV2 and J usage is TRBJ2-3; D gene unclear. Germline V gives CDR1 SNHLY, CDR2 FYNNEI. The germline V and J ends were trimmed by 4 bases and 0 bases, with 8 bases remaining between them. The CDR3 runs 14 residues. The CDR3 spells CASSGSESTDTQYF. CDR3 coding DNA: TGTGCCAGCAGTGGGTCGGAGAGCACAGATACGCAGTATTTT.

This chain joins TRBV5-1 and TRBJ2-7; 10 bases match TRBD1. The CDR3 is made up of 15 amino acids. Unmatched junction bases numbered 4, after V lost 4 bases and J lost 0 bases. CDR1 is SGHRS and CDR2 is YFSETQ in the germline V gene. CDR3 sequence: CASSPGQGHSYEQYF. As DNA, the CDR3 is TGCGCCAGCAGCCCGGGACAGGGGCACTCCTACGAGCAGTACTTC. The variable domain in full, completed from reference TRBV5-1 and TRBJ2-7, reads KAGVTQTPRYLIKTRGQQVTLSCSPISGHRSVSWYQQTPGQGLQFLFEYFSETQRNKGNFPGRFSGRQFSNSRSEMNVSTLELGDSALYLCASSPGQGHSYEQYFGPGTRLTVT.

The rearrangement uses TRBV12-1 and TRBJ2-3; TRBD2 is the table's D call, not checked against the DNA. TRBV12-1 is an annotated pseudogene. There are 17 residues in the CDR3. Written as DNA, the CDR3 is TGTGCCAGCAGCTCCAAGGGACTAGCGGGAGTTTTTAACCCGCAGTATTTT. Residues: CASSSKGLAGVFNPQYF.

The chain combines TRBV29-1 with TRBJ2-7; 8 bases agree with TRBD1. The CDR3 sequence is 13 residues long. From germline, CDR1 is SQVTM and CDR2 ANQGSEA. The J segment lost 6 bases and the V segment lost 7 bases, leaving 11 bases of the junction unmatched. CDR3 bases: TGCAGCGCGAGCCGGGACAGGATGGGCGAGCAGTACTTC. It encodes CSASRDRMGEQYF.

CDR3 DNA: TGTGCCAGCAGCCTCCGCGGGGCCCTCATCAGCTCTGGGGCCAACGTCCTGACTTTC. It is translated as CASSLRGALISSGANVLTF. V gene TRBV5-6 combines with J gene TRBJ2-6; tentative D call: TRBD2 (6 bases). The V gene lost 4 bases and the J gene lost 0 bases, with 20 bases spanning the gap. The V gene's germline CDR1 is SGHDT and CDR2 YYEEEE. CDR3 length: 19 residues.